This TCR beta chain was sequenced during a study of human CD4 T cells and Enterobacteriaceae (dated by TCRdb to the early 2020s). CDR1 and CDR2, per the germline V gene, are MRHNA and SNTAGT. V drops 3 bases and J drops 3 bases, leaving 9 bases in between. Its CDR3 holds 14 amino acids, cysteine through phenylalanine. CDR3 DNA is the only sequence kept; it has 42 bases, read in frame from the first base. In regard to this clone: It lacks a known antigen. Per-base qualities were not stored, and no clone one base away is much larger.

The full study reports these points: Compared with specific clonotypes, broadly cross-reactive clonotypes seemed more expanded ex vivo, with about 55% of the 19 and about 60% of the roughly 30 falling in the top 5%. The reactivity of ex vivo clonotypes was inferred solely through the matching of nucleotide sequences to CFSE-low cultures from the same donors.

Memory CD4+ T cells, defined as all CD4+ cells other than CD45RA+CCR7+CD95- naive cells, were FACS-sorted on a FACSAria III to a purity of over 95%. Blood from healthy donors came from blood donation centers in Switzerland. Total CD4+ T cells and monocytes were enriched by positive selection with CD4 and CD14 magnetic microbeads. Before sorting, CD8+, CD14+, CD16+, CD56+, CD19+ and CD25-bright cells were excluded. To assess in vivo expansion of bacteria-reactive clonotypes, total memory CD4+ T cells from a couple of blood donors were sequenced directly ex vivo. Peripheral blood mononuclear cells were isolated from donor blood using Ficoll-Paque Plus. Deep-level sequencing was performed on ex vivo total memory CD4+ samples, with a detection sensitivity of one cell in 200,000. The QIAamp DNA Micro Kit was used to extract genomic DNA from cell pellets, and spectrophotometry was used to check the DNA quantity and purity. The immunoSEQ multiplex PCR assay was used to amplify TCR Vbeta CDR3 regions. Amplicons were sequenced on the Illumina HiSeq platform. The retrieved sequences were 87 nucleotides in length and included the CDR3 region. In the paper's pipeline: A unique productive TCR Vbeta nucleotide sequence was defined as a clonotype and was quantified by productive template frequency from ImmunoSEQ Analyzer V3.0. A threshold set at the top 5th percentile of each frequency-ranked repertoire was used to define expanded clonotypes. Repertoire overlap was calculated as Chao-Jaccard using the R package fossil and displayed by nonmetric multidimensional scaling using the R package MASS. TCRdb re-hosts the immuneACCESS table, in-frame sequences only. Its copies lack some clones; in the studies checked, an unresolved V gene accounts for under half of them, and the cause for the rest is not known. That table is the source of V, J and clone size, and D and trimming were worked out from the DNA. For this sample there are some 30,000 clones; approximately 80% appear just once. Approximately 1.5% of the sample rests with the top ten.

The source material was memory CD4+ T cells from blood. The cell subset or site label corresponds to: total memory CD4 T cells sorted directly ex vivo, unstimulated. The rearranged segments are TRBV6-4 and TRBJ1-5; confidence is insufficient to name the D gene. This clonotype was sampled from a human donor in good health. The CDR3 reads CASSEYGNNQPQHF. The bases are TGTGCCAGCAGTGAATACGGAAACAATCAGCCCCAGCATTTT.